The clone carrying this T cell receptor beta chain was recorded many times. Its antigen is still unknown. This sample was included in a study of Graves' ophthalmopathy and Graves' hyperthyroidism. Study as a whole: Before any treatment was given, at initial diagnosis, peripheral blood was collected. Study-wide findings and caveats: Also, most clonotypes expanded in the thyroid above 0.001 frequency appeared in blood.

Diagnosis relied on clinical symptoms, serum thyroxine, TRAb, thyroid ultrasound and orbital computed tomography. The PBMCs used were ones drawn from 7.5 to 10 ml of fresh peripheral blood. RNA transcripts provided the template for amplifying TCR beta CDR3 regions. The first-round RT-PCR employed HTBI primers together with the Qiagen OneStep RT-PCR kit. A multiplex PCR was then performed as the second round. One entry per CDR3 protein, called by TCRdb with MiXCR from the multiplex PCR reads. The sample lists tens of thousands of distinct CDR3 sequences, approximately 52% occurring once. Trimming took 1 base from V and 2 from J; bases not matched to a gene: 6. The CDR3 loop spans 18 amino acids. The V gene's germline CDR1 is LNHNV and CDR2 YYDKDF (reference sequence).

This TCR derives from an adult woman with Graves' ophthalmopathy. The sample taken for sequencing was peripheral blood. The chain combines TRBV15 with TRBJ2-6, with TRBD1 matching over 9 bases. The DNA for the CDR3 is TGTGCCACCAGCAGAGGCCGACAGGGGGGTGCTGGGGCCAACGTCCTGACTTTC. Protein product: CATSRGRQGGAGANVLTF.